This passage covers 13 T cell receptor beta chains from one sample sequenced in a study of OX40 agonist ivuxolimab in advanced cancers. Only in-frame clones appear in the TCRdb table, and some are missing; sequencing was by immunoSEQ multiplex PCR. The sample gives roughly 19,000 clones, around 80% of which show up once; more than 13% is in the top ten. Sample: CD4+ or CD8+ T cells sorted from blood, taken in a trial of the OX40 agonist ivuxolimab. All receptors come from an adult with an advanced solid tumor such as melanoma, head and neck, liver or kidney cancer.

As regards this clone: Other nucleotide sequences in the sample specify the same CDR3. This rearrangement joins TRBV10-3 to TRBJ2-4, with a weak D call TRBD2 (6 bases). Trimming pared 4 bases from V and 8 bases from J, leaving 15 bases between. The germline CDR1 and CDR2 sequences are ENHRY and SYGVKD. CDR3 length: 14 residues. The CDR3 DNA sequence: TGTGCCATCAGTGCCGAGGGCGGGAAGGACATTCAGTACTTC. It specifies CAISAEGGKDIQYF.

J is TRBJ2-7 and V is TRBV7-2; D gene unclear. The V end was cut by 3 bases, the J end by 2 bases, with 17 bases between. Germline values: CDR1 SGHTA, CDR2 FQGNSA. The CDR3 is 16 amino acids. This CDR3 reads CASSLYGSPITYEQYF. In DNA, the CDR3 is TGTGCCAGCAGCTTGTATGGATCGCCAATCACCTACGAGCAGTACTTC.

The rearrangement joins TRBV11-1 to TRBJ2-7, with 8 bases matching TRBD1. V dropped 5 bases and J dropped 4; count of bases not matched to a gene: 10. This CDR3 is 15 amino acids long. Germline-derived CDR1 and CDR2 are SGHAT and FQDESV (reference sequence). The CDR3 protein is CASSTHAGGAYEQYF. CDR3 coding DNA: TGTGCCAGCAGCACTCATGCAGGGGGCGCGTACGAGCAGTACTTC.

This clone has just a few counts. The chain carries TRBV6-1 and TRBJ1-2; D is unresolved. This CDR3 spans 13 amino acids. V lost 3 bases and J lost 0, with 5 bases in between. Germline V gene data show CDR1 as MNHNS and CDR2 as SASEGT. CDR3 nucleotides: TGTGCCAGCAGTGAGTTTGCTAACTATGGCTACACCTTC. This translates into CASSEFANYGYTF.

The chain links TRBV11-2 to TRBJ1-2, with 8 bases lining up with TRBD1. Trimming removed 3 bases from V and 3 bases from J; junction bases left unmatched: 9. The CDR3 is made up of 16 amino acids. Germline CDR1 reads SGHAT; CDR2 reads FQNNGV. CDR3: CASSFSPGGHHYGYTF. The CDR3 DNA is TGTGCCAGCAGCTTTAGCCCAGGGGGCCATCACTATGGCTACACCTTC. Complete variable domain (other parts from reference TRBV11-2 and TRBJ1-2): EAGVAQSPRYKIIEKRQSVAFWCNPISGHATLYWYQQILGQGPKLLIQFQNNGVVDDSQLPKDRFSAERLKGVDSTLKIQPAKLEDSAVYLCASSFSPGGHHYGYTFGSGTRLTVV.

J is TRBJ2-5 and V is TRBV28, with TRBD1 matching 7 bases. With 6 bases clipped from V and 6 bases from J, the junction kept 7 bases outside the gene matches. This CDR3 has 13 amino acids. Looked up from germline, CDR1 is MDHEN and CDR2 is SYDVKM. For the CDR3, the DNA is TGTGCCAGCAGGACCGGGACAGCTAAGACCCAGTACTTC. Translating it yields CASRTGTAKTQYF. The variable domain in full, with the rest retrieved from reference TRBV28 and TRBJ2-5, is DVKVTQSSRYLVKRTGEKVFLECVQDMDHENMFWYRQDPGLGLRLIYFSYDVKMKEKGDIPEGYSVSREKKERFSLILESASTNQTSMYLCASRTGTAKTQYFGPGTRLLVL.

The CDR3 region is CASSSLTDTQYF. The CDR3, as DNA: TGTGCCAGCAGCTCCCTAACAGATACGCAGTATTTT. This chain uses TRBV13 with TRBJ2-3; unclear D gene. Germline CDR1 PRHDT, CDR2 FYEKMQ (reference sequence). There are 12 residues in the CDR3. Between the trimmed V and J ends, which lost 4 bases and 3 bases, there was a span of 5 bases.

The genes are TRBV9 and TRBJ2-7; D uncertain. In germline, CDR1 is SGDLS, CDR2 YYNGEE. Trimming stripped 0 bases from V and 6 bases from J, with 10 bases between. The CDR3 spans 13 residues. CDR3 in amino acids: CASSVVKGSEQYF. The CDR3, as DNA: TGTGCCAGCAGCGTAGTTAAGGGATCCGAGCAGTACTTC.

DNA for the CDR3: TGTGCCAGCAGCTGGGGACAGGGGGCCACCGGGGAGCTGTTTTTT. Its translation: CASSWGQGATGELFF. This sequence joins TRBV5-4 and TRBJ2-2, with 12 bases matching TRBD1. The CDR3 runs to 15 residues. V lost 3 bases and J lost 4; bases outside the gene matches: 1. Germline lookup yields CDR1 SGHNT and CDR2 YYREEE (reference sequence). Drawing the rest from reference TRBV5-4 and TRBJ2-2, the complete variable domain is ETGVTQSPTHLIKTRGQQVTLRCSSQSGHNTVSWYQQALGQGPQFIFQYYREEENGRGNFPPRFSGLQFPNYSSELNVNALELDDSALYLCASSWGQGATGELFFGEGSRLTVL.

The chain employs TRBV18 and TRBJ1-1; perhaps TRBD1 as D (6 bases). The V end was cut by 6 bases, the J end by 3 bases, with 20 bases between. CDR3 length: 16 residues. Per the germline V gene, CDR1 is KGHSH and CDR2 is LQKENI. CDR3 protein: CASSANTGALDTEAFF. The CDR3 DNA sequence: TGTGCCAGCTCGGCCAATACGGGGGCCTTGGACACTGAAGCTTTCTTT.

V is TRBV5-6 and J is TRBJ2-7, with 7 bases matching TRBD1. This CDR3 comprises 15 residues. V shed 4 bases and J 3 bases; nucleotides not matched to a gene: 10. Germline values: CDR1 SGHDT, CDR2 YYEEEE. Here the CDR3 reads CASSGLPGQHYEQYF. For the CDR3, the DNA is TGTGCCAGCAGCGGATTACCGGGACAGCACTACGAGCAGTACTTC.

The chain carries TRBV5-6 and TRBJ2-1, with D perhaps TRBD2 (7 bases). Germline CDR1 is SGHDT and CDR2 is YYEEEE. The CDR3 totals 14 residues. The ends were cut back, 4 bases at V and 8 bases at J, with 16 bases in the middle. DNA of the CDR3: TGTGCCAGCAGCGGGGAGGGGGGCTGGGATGAGCAGTTCTTC. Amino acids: CASSGEGGWDEQFF.

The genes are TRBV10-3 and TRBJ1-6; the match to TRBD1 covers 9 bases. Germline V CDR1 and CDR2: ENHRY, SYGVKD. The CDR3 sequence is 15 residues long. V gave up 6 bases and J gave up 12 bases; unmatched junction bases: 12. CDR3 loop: CAIRDPGTGIEPLHF. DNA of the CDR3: TGTGCCATCAGGGACCCCGGGACAGGGATAGAACCCCTCCACTTT.